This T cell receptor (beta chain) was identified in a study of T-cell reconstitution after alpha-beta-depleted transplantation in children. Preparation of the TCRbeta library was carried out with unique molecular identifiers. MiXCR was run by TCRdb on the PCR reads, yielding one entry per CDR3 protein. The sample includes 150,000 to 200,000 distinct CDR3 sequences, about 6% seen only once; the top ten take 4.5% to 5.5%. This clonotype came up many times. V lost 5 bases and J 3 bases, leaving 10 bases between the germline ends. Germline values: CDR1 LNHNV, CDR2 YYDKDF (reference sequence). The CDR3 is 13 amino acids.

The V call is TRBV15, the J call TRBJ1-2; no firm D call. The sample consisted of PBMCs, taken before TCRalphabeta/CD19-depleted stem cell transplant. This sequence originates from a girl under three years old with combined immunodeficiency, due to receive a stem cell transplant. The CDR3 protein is CATSLGRDYGYTF. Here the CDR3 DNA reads TGTGCCACCAGCTTAGGGAGGGACTATGGCTACACCTTC.